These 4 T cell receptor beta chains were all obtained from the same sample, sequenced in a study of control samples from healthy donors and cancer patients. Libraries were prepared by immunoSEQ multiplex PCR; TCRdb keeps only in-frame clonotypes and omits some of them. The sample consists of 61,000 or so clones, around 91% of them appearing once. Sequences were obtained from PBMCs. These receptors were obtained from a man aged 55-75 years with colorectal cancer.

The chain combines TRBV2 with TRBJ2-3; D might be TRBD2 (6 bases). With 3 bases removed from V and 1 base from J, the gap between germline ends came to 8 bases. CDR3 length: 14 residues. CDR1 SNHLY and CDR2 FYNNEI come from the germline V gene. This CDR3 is CASSDGRGTDTQYF. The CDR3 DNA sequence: TGTGCCAGCAGTGACGGGAGAGGCACAGATACGCAGTATTTT. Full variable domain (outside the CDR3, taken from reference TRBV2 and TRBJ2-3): EPEVTQTPSHQVTQMGQEVILRCVPISNHLYFYWYRQILGQKVEFLVSFYNNEISEKSEIFDDQFSVERPDGSNFTLKIRSTKLEDSAMYFCASSDGRGTDTQYFGPGTRLTVL.

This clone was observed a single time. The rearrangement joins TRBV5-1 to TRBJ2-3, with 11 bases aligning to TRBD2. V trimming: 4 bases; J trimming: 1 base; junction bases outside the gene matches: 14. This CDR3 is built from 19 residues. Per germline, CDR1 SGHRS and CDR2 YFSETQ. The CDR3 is CASSPLGGSGGAGTDTQYF. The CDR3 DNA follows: TGCGCCAGCAGCCCATTGGGTGGTAGCGGGGGGGCCGGCACAGATACGCAGTATTTT.

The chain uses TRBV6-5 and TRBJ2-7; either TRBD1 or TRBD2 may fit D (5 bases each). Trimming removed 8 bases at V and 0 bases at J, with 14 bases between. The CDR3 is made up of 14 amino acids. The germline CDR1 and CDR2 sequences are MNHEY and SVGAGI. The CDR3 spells CASRPGRSSYEQYF. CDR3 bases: TGTGCCAGCCGCCCGGGACGTAGCTCCTACGAGCAGTACTTC.

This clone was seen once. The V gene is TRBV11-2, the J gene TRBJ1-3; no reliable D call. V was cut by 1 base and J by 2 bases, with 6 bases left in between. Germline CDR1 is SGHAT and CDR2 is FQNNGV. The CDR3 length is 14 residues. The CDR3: CASSLVAAGNTIYF. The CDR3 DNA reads TGTGCCAGCAGCTTAGTGGCAGCTGGAAACACCATATATTTT.